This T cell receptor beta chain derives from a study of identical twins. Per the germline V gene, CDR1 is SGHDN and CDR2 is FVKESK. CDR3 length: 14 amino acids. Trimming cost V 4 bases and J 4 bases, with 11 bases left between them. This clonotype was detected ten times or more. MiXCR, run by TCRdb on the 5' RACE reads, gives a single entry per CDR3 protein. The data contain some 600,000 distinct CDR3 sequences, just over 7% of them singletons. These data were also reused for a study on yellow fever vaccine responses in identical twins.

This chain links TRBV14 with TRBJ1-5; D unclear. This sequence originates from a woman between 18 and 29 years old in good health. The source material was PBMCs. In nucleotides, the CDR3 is TGTGCCAGCAGCCTCCGCGGGGAAAATCAGCCCCAGCATTTT. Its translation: CASSLRGENQPQHF.